This T cell receptor (beta chain) originates from a study of blood T cell repertoires in COVID-19. Study in general: Sample material is recorded as cDNA or gDNA derived from T cells, B-cell-depleted T cells, or PBMCs.

The CDR3 is made up of 11 amino acids. Germline trimming cut 6 bases from V and 12 bases from J; bases unmatched to any gene: 7. CDR1 SNHLY and CDR2 FYNNEI come from the germline V gene. Only in-frame clones appear in the TCRdb table, and some are missing; sequencing was by immunoSEQ multiplex PCR. The sample has 50,000 or so clones, around 90% seen once. The chain uses TRBV2 and TRBJ1-1; TRBD1 matches 7 bases. Specimen: peripheral blood. This TCR derives from an older man with acute or convalescent COVID-19. CDR3 sequence: CASRQGSATFF. The CDR3 DNA follows: TGTGCCAGCAGACAGGGGTCGGCGACTTTCTTT.